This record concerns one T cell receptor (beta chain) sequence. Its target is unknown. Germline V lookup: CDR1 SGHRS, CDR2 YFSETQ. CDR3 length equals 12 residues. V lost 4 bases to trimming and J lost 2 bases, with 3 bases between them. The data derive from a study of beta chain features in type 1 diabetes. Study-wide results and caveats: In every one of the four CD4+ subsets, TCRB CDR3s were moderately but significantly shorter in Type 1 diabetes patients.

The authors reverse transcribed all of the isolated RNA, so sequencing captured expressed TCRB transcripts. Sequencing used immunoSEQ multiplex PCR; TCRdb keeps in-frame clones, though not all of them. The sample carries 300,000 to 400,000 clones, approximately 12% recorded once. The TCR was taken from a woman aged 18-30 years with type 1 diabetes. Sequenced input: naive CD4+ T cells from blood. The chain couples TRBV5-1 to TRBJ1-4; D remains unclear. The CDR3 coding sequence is TGCGCCAGCAGCCTGACTAATGAAAAACTGTTTTTT. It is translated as CASSLTNEKLFF.